The 24 T cell receptor beta chains reported below all come from one sample, sequenced in a study of identical twins. TCRdb re-called the 5' RACE reads with MiXCR, one entry per CDR3 protein. The sample consists of about 720,000 distinct CDR3 sequences, 15% to 20% of them appearing once. The same data also contributed to another study, on T cells expressing NK-cell markers.

Sequenced sample: PBMCs. All receptors come from a woman aged 18-29 years in good health.

This chain joins TRBV20-1 and TRBJ1-2, with 9 bases matching TRBD1. The V segment lost 6 bases and the J segment 4 bases; nucleotides outside the gene matches: 6. Germline V gene lookup returns CDR1 DFQATT and CDR2 SNEGSKA (reference sequence). The CDR3 has 13 residues. Here the CDR3 DNA reads TGCAGTGCGGACAGGGGAATGCTCTATGGCTACACCTTC. This gives the protein CSADRGMLYGYTF.

This rearrangement joins TRBV2 to TRBJ2-2, with D hard to call. V gave up 6 bases and J gave up 6 bases, with 14 bases separating them. CDR1 and CDR2 from the germline V gene are SNHLY and FYNNEI. This CDR3 region has 14 residues. The CDR3 spells CASRRESIPGELFF. In DNA form, the CDR3 reads TGTGCCAGCAGACGCGAGAGCATACCCGGGGAGCTGTTTTTT.

This clonotype appeared a few times. The germline gene is not matched at one end of the junction; a read error may be the cause. CDR3 nucleotide sequence: TGTGCCAGCAGTCTAGCGGGGGAGGTCTACAATGAGCAGTTCTTC. This sequence encodes CASSLAGEVYNEQFF. The V and J genes are TRBV12-3 or TRBV12-4 and TRBJ2-1; 10 positions agree with TRBD2. This CDR3 region has 15 residues.

This clonotype was found a few times. The chain has TRBV15 and TRBJ2-7, with TRBD1 identical over 9 bases. The CDR3 totals 14 residues. J lost 7 bases, V lost 3 bases, and 7 bases had no gene match. Germline assignment: CDR1 LNHNV and CDR2 YYDKDF (reference sequence). The CDR3 region has the DNA TGTGCCACCAGCAGTCGGACAGGGGAGTATGAGCAGTACTTC. Translation: CATSSRTGEYEQYF.

This chain joins TRBV2 and TRBJ2-7; tentatively, D is TRBD2 (5 bases). The V gene lost 6 bases and the J gene lost 2 bases, with 14 bases spanning the gap. Germline V gene sequence: CDR1 SNHLY, CDR2 FYNNEI. The CDR3 extends over 14 amino acids. The chain's CDR3 is CASSGLTYPYEQYF. The CDR3 DNA reads TGTGCCAGCAGCGGACTGACCTATCCCTACGAGCAGTACTTC.

This clonotype came up a few times. The chain is built from TRBV10-3 and TRBJ2-3, with 8 bases fitting TRBD2. Germline V gives CDR1 ENHRY, CDR2 SYGVKD. CDR3 length: 16 amino acids. V was clipped by 2 bases and J by 3 bases; unmatched bases: 7. CDR3 coding DNA: TGTGCCATCAGTGAGCCCGCGGGGGGTCCAACAGATACGCAGTATTTT. This encodes CAISEPAGGPTDTQYF.

The chain uses TRBV12-3 or TRBV12-4 and TRBJ1-1, with unresolved D. The CDR3 spans 13 residues. Trimming took off 5 bases at V and 0 bases at J, with 7 bases between the two ends. The CDR3 region is CASSEEMNTEAFF. The CDR3 nucleotides read TGTGCCAGCAGTGAAGAGATGAACACTGAAGCTTTCTTT.

This clonotype was recorded a few times. The rearrangement joins TRBV11-2 to TRBJ2-5, with 7 bases aligning to TRBD2. V trimming: 3 bases; J trimming: 5 bases; junction bases outside the gene matches: 9. This CDR3 is built from 15 residues. Germline assignment: CDR1 SGHAT and CDR2 FQNNGV. The DNA for the CDR3 is TGTGCCAGCAGCTTGACTAGCAGTCAAGTGGAGACCCAGTACTTC. This translates into CASSLTSSQVETQYF.

The J gene is TRBJ2-7, the V gene TRBV30; 12 positions match TRBD2. This CDR3 comprises 14 residues. V dropped 4 bases and J dropped 4; count of bases not matched to a gene: 5. Germline-derived CDR1 and CDR2 are GTSNPN and SVGIG (reference sequence). The chain's CDR3 is CAWTRGLAGYEQYF. In DNA, the CDR3 is TGTGCCTGGACGAGAGGACTAGCGGGGTACGAGCAGTACTTC.

This clonotype came up a few times. The gene calls are TRBV7-9 and TRBJ2-7, with 9 nucleotides matching TRBD2. Germline-derived CDR1 and CDR2 are SEHNR and FQNEAQ (reference sequence). Trimming cost V 6 bases and J 7 bases; bases outside gene matches: 7. CDR3 length: 13 residues. This CDR3 is CASRWGLAGEQYF. CDR3 nucleotides: TGTGCCAGCAGGTGGGGACTAGCTGGTGAGCAGTACTTC.

V and J are TRBV6-1 and TRBJ2-3, with D hard to call. Germline values: CDR1 MNHNS, CDR2 SASEGT. Trimming removed 7 bases at V and 4 bases at J, with 9 bases between. The CDR3 contains 12 residues. The CDR3 region is CASMAGADTQYF. In DNA, the CDR3 is TGTGCCAGCATGGCCGGAGCAGATACGCAGTATTTT.

This clonotype was seen at least ten times. The genes are TRBV10-3 and TRBJ2-7, with D possibly being TRBD1 or TRBD2 (6 bases each). CDR3 length equals 14 residues. Looked up from germline, CDR1 is ENHRY and CDR2 is SYGVKD. Trimming left V 0 bases short and J 6 bases short, with 12 bases between. The CDR3 bases are TGTGCCATCAGTGAGTCGGGGGGACACTTCGAGCAGTACTTC. As protein: CAISESGGHFEQYF.

V is TRBV6-5 and J is TRBJ2-5, with 7 nucleotides matching TRBD2. From germline, CDR1 is MNHEY and CDR2 SVGAGI. The CDR3 contains 15 residues. V was pared by 0 bases and J by 4 bases, with 5 bases of the junction left unmatched. The CDR3 loop is CASSYSTGGTETQYF. In nucleotides, the CDR3 is TGTGCCAGCAGTTACTCGACGGGGGGTACAGAGACCCAGTACTTC.

The sample holds a few counts of this clonotype. V is TRBV5-4 and J is TRBJ2-3; 7 bases agree with TRBD2. This CDR3 spans 14 amino acids. Per germline, CDR1 SGHNT and CDR2 YYREEE (reference sequence). Germline trimming cut 5 bases from V and 0 bases from J; bases unmatched to any gene: 3. The CDR3 loop reads CASRAAGSTDTQYF. CDR3 bases: TGTGCCAGCAGGGCAGCGGGGAGCACAGATACGCAGTATTTT.

This clonotype was seen many times. The V gene is TRBV12-3 or TRBV12-4, the J gene TRBJ1-1; 7 bases align to TRBD1. The junction had 9 bases not matched to a gene; V was cut back by 7 bases and J by 4 bases. The CDR3 sequence is 14 residues long. CDR3 in DNA: TGTGCCAGCACTACGACAGGGCGGGTCACTGAAGCTTTCTTT. It yields the protein CASTTTGRVTEAFF.

This clonotype was seen a handful of times. This sequence joins TRBV6-2 or TRBV6-3 and TRBJ2-1; D possibly corresponds to TRBD1 (6 bases). The CDR3 extends over 15 amino acids. V gave up 6 bases and J gave up 0 bases, with 12 bases separating them. CDR1 is MNHEY and CDR2 is SVGEGT in the germline V gene. The CDR3 is CASSWDISSYNEQFF. The CDR3 DNA reads TGTGCCAGCAGCTGGGACATAAGCTCCTACAATGAGCAGTTCTTC.

This clonotype has a handful of counts. This chain connects TRBV5-1 to TRBJ1-4, with D possibly being TRBD1 (5 bases). V was clipped by 9 bases and J by 0 bases, with 15 bases between them. In germline, CDR1 is SGHRS, CDR2 YFSETQ. This CDR3 is built from 15 residues. In DNA form, the CDR3 reads TGCGCCACTTCTGGGGCAGGATCAACTAATGAAAAACTGTTTTTT. Translating gives CATSGAGSTNEKLFF.

This clonotype has more than one count but fewer than ten. This chain connects TRBV29-1 to TRBJ2-1, with D possibly matching TRBD2 (5 bases). Germline assignment: CDR1 SQVTM and CDR2 ANQGSEA. V was pared by 6 bases and J by 10 bases, with 10 bases between. CDR3 length: 10 residues. The CDR3 protein is CSVDSPEQFF. For the CDR3, the DNA is TGCAGCGTGGACTCCCCCGAGCAGTTCTTC.

The genes are TRBV3-1 and TRBJ2-7, with D unclear. Germline V gene sequence: CDR1 LGHDT, CDR2 YNNKEL (reference sequence). The V and J ends lost 4 bases and 2 bases respectively, with 12 bases between them. The CDR3 sequence is 14 residues long. The CDR3 DNA sequence: TGTGCCAGCAGCCGACGCATGAGCCCCTACGAGCAGTACTTC. It translates to CASSRRMSPYEQYF.

There are many counts of this clonotype. The gene calls are TRBV5-5 and TRBJ2-5; D is ambiguous. Trimming stripped 5 bases from V and 2 bases from J, with 10 bases between. This CDR3 has 13 amino acids. Germline V gene sequence: CDR1 SGHKS, CDR2 YYEKEE (reference sequence). CDR3 sequence (DNA): TGTGCCAGCAGTCGGACCGTACAAGAGACCCAGTACTTC. As protein: CASSRTVQETQYF.

This chain connects TRBV20-1 to TRBJ2-1; D may be TRBD1 or TRBD2 (5 bases each). The CDR3 consists of 14 residues. V was shortened by 0 bases and J by 9 bases, with 15 bases between the two germline ends. Germline values: CDR1 DFQATT, CDR2 SNEGSKA (reference sequence). The CDR3 bases are TGCAGTGCTAGAGATCGAGGGACCGCGGGTGAGCAGTTCTTC. Residues: CSARDRGTAGEQFF.

The gene calls are TRBV11-2 and TRBJ2-1; D is possibly TRBD2 (5 bases). V was trimmed by 3 bases and J by 0 bases, leaving 18 bases between them. CDR1 and CDR2 (germline): SGHAT, FQNNGV. The length of the CDR3 is 18 residues. This CDR3 is CASSFGRAVGSSYNEQFF. Written as DNA, the CDR3 is TGTGCCAGCAGCTTTGGACGTGCTGTGGGGAGCTCCTACAATGAGCAGTTCTTC.

This CDR3 is CSAKRGGNTYEQYF. The CDR3 DNA reads as TGCAGTGCTAAAAGGGGGGGGAACACCTACGAGCAGTACTTC. The chain employs TRBV20-1 and TRBJ2-7, with TRBD2 as a possible D gene (7 bases). From germline, CDR1 is DFQATT and CDR2 SNEGSKA (reference sequence). Between the trimmed V and J ends, which lost 4 bases and 2 bases, there was a span of 15 bases. This CDR3 comprises 14 residues.

The chain carries TRBV9 and TRBJ2-1, with D hard to call. The CDR3 contains 11 residues. V was shortened by 3 bases and J by 6 bases, with 4 bases between the two germline ends. Per germline, CDR1 SGDLS and CDR2 YYNGEE. The DNA of the CDR3 is TGTGCCAGCAGCGCATTCAATGAGCAGTTCTTC. This sequence encodes CASSAFNEQFF.